The 26 T cell receptor beta chains below all came from one sample that was sequenced in a study of cytotoxic CD8 clonotypes in ibrutinib-treated CLL. Sequencing used immunoSEQ multiplex PCR; TCRdb keeps in-frame clones, though not all of them. The sample records over 200,000 clones, 65% to 80% being singletons. This specimen was PBMCs, taken after 12 months of ibrutinib treatment. Receptors were obtained from a human donor with chronic lymphocytic leukemia.

The genes are TRBV4-3 and TRBJ2-1; 8 bases line up with TRBD2. CDR3 length: 16 residues. Trimming removed 3 bases from V and 2 bases from J; junction bases left unmatched: 6. Germline values: CDR1 LGHNA, CDR2 YSLEER. CDR3 nucleotide sequence: TGCGCCAGCAGCCAGGCCATAGCGGGACCCTACAATGAGCAGTTCTTC. Translated, it gives CASSQAIAGPYNEQFF.

This chain joins TRBV6-5 and TRBJ1-2, with D maybe TRBD1 (5 bases). The V gene's germline CDR1 is MNHEY and CDR2 SVGAGI. The CDR3 runs to 15 residues. The V and J ends lost 2 bases and 4 bases respectively, with 14 bases between them. The CDR3 DNA is TGTGCCAGCAGTTACCCCCCAGGGCGGGGCTATGGCTACACCTTC. It codes for CASSYPPGRGYGYTF.

The chain couples TRBV5-1 to TRBJ2-3, with D unclear. The germline gives CDR1 SGHRS, CDR2 YFSETQ. The length of the CDR3 is 15 residues. V was cut by 5 bases and J by 0 bases, with 13 bases left in between. The CDR3 loop reads CASRSTPISTDTQYF. CDR3 coding DNA: TGCGCCAGCAGGTCTACGCCCATCAGCACAGATACGCAGTATTTT. Variable domain in full (rest from reference TRBV5-1 and TRBJ2-3): KAGVTQTPRYLIKTRGQQVTLSCSPISGHRSVSWYQQTPGQGLQFLFEYFSETQRNKGNFPGRFSGRQFSNSRSEMNVSTLELGDSALYLCASRSTPISTDTQYFGPGTRLTVL.

This rearrangement joins TRBV4-3 to TRBJ2-1; D is perhaps TRBD2 (5 bases). The CDR3 length is 17 residues. The V and J ends lost 1 base and 0 bases respectively, with 13 bases between them. Germline CDR1 LGHNA, CDR2 YSLEER. The CDR3 is CASSQAPASGSYNEQFF. The CDR3 nucleotides read TGCGCCAGCAGCCAAGCTCCCGCCAGCGGCTCCTACAATGAGCAGTTCTTC.

The chain uses TRBV5-8 and TRBJ2-1; D unresolved. The CDR3 contains 11 residues. V lost 2 bases and J 9 bases, leaving 6 bases between the germline ends. The V gene's germline CDR1 is SGHTS and CDR2 YDEGEE. CDR3 DNA: TGTGCCAGCAGCTTTCTGAGTGAGCAGTTCTTC. Translated, it gives CASSFLSEQFF.

This rearrangement joins TRBV5-1 to TRBJ1-5, with no clear D. This CDR3 is 15 amino acids long. Germline CDR1 and CDR2: SGHRS and YFSETQ. Trimming cost V 2 bases and J 4 bases, with 13 bases left between them. CDR3 nucleotides: TGCGCCAGCAGCTTATCCGGGAGATGGAATCAGCCCCAGCATTTT. Amino acids: CASSLSGRWNQPQHF. The whole variable domain, filled in from reference TRBV5-1 and TRBJ1-5, reads KAGVTQTPRYLIKTRGQQVTLSCSPISGHRSVSWYQQTPGQGLQFLFEYFSETQRNKGNFPGRFSGRQFSNSRSEMNVSTLELGDSALYLCASSLSGRWNQPQHFGDGTRLSIL.

This sequence joins TRBV7-9 and TRBJ2-5, with TRBD2 as a possible D gene (7 bases). CDR1 and CDR2 from the germline V gene are SEHNR and FQNEAQ (reference sequence). The CDR3 has 14 amino acids. V was cut by 5 bases and J by 4 bases, with 14 bases left in between. The CDR3 DNA sequence: TGTGCCAGCAGCCTCGGGGGAGGGGGAGAGACCCAGTACTTC. This gives the protein CASSLGGGGETQYF.

The chain has TRBV19 and TRBJ1-3, with D unresolved. The V and J ends lost 4 bases and 4 bases respectively, with 8 bases between them. Germline CDR1 is LNHDA and CDR2 is SQIVND (reference sequence). This CDR3 region has 13 residues. CDR3 amino acids: CASSTQAGNTIYF. CDR3 sequence (DNA): TGTGCCAGTAGTACGCAGGCGGGAAACACCATATATTTT.

This chain uses TRBV18 with TRBJ2-1; 9 bases are shared with TRBD1. Germline loops: CDR1 KGHSH, CDR2 LQKENI. V gave up 3 bases and J gave up 4 bases; unmatched junction bases: 7. This CDR3 contains 16 residues. CDR3 sequence: CASSPVRTGVYNEQFF. The CDR3, as DNA: TGTGCCAGCTCACCTGTCCGGACAGGGGTGTACAATGAGCAGTTCTTC.

Here the CDR3 DNA reads TGTGCCAGCAGCCAGAGAAGTTTGTTCAGGGTGCCTAACTATGGCTACACCTTC. It is translated as CASSQRSLFRVPNYGYTF. The chain carries TRBV14 and TRBJ1-2, with a tentative D call TRBD1 (5 bases). Trimming cost V 3 bases and J 0 bases, with 20 bases left between them. The CDR3 sequence is 18 residues long. CDR1 and CDR2 from the germline V gene are SGHDN and FVKESK. The full variable domain, with the rest looked up from reference TRBV14 and TRBJ1-2, is EAGVTQFPSHSVIEKGQTVTLRCDPISGHDNLYWYRRVMGKEIKFLLHFVKESKQDESGMPNNRFLAERTGGTYSTLKVQPAELEDSGVYFCASSQRSLFRVPNYGYTFGSGTRLTVV.

This chain's CDR3 is CASSYMLSGQNEQFF. In DNA form, the CDR3 reads TGTGCCAGCAGTTACATGCTTAGCGGTCAAAATGAGCAGTTCTTC. The rearrangement uses TRBV6-5 and TRBJ2-1; D is possibly TRBD2 (6 bases). With 2 bases removed from V and 7 bases from J, the gap between germline ends came to 15 bases. Germline CDR1 and CDR2: MNHEY and SVGAGI. The CDR3 has 15 amino acids.

This chain uses TRBV7-2 with TRBJ1-2; D ambiguous. The CDR3 runs 12 residues. Per germline, CDR1 SGHTA and CDR2 FQGNSA. The germline V and J ends were trimmed by 3 bases and 8 bases, with 10 bases remaining between them. The CDR3 DNA reads as TGTGCCAGCAGCTTCTCATCAGAAGGCTACACCTTC. This encodes CASSFSSEGYTF.

This clone occurred many times. The V call is TRBV28, the J call TRBJ1-2; maybe TRBD1 (5 bases). CDR3 size: 15 residues. V was clipped by 4 bases and J by 4 bases, with 16 bases between them. Germline values: CDR1 MDHEN, CDR2 SYDVKM. This CDR3 is CASSSLAGWAYGYTF. CDR3 nucleotide sequence: TGTGCCAGCAGTTCCCTGGCAGGGTGGGCCTATGGCTACACCTTC.

The count of this clone is one. CDR3 region: CAWSPSRGASGYTF. As DNA, the CDR3 is TGTGCCTGGAGTCCTAGTAGGGGTGCGAGTGGCTACACCTTC. This rearrangement joins TRBV30 to TRBJ1-2; the D gene is possibly TRBD1 (5 bases). This CDR3 has 14 amino acids. The germline CDR1 and CDR2 sequences are GTSNPN and SVGIG (reference sequence). Trimming took 2 bases from V and 7 from J, leaving 17 bases between them. Drawing the rest from reference TRBV30 and TRBJ1-2, the complete variable domain is SQTIHQWPATLVQPVGSPLSLECTVEGTSNPNLYWYRQAAGRGLQLLFYSVGIGQISSEVPQNLSASRPQDRQFILSSKKLLLSDSGFYLCAWSPSRGASGYTFGSGTRLTVV.

This sequence joins TRBV4-2 and TRBJ2-3; possibly TRBD2 for D (5 bases). V was pared by 0 bases and J by 4 bases, with 17 bases between. The CDR3 is made up of 17 amino acids. Per the germline V gene, CDR1 is LGHNA and CDR2 is YNFKEQ. This CDR3 reads CASSQDPRLSGADTQYF. CDR3 nucleotides: TGTGCCAGCAGCCAAGACCCTAGACTATCTGGGGCAGATACGCAGTATTTT.

The rearrangement links TRBV30 to TRBJ2-7; the match to TRBD1 covers 12 bases. With 0 bases clipped from V and 7 bases from J, the junction kept 7 bases outside the gene matches. The CDR3 totals 15 residues. CDR1 and CDR2 (germline): GTSNPN, SVGIG (reference sequence). The CDR3 coding sequence is TGTGCCTGGAGTGTACGGGACAGGGGGCGCAGAGAGCAGTACTTC. It is translated as CAWSVRDRGRREQYF.

Concerning this clone: Different DNA sequences within this sample yield the same CDR3. The chain uses TRBV25-1 and TRBJ2-1; D uncertain. Germline assignment: CDR1 MGHDK and CDR2 SYGVNS. Trimming removed 4 bases at V and 7 bases at J, with 8 bases between. The CDR3 sequence is 12 residues long. The CDR3 nucleotides read TGTGCCAGCAGTGTAGGAGTGAATGAGCAGTTCTTC. Translation gives CASSVGVNEQFF.

The V and J genes are TRBV20-1 and TRBJ1-1, with D uncertain. CDR1 DFQATT and CDR2 SNEGSKA come from the germline V gene (reference sequence). V was cut by 3 bases and J by 11 bases, with 13 bases left in between. The CDR3 covers 11 residues. The CDR3 sequence: CSARFDPGAFF. The CDR3 coding sequence is TGCAGTGCTAGGTTCGATCCTGGGGCTTTCTTT.

V is TRBV6-5 and J is TRBJ2-3, with D maybe TRBD2 (6 bases). The germline CDR1 and CDR2 sequences are MNHEY and SVGAGI. CDR3 length: 13 amino acids. Between the trimmed V and J ends, which lost 2 bases and 6 bases, there was a span of 9 bases. The CDR3 spells CASSYVRGDTQYF. In nucleotides, the CDR3 is TGTGCCAGCAGTTACGTGCGGGGTGATACGCAGTATTTT.

V usage is TRBV6-5 and J usage is TRBJ1-2; D is uncertain. CDR1 is MNHEY and CDR2 is SVGAGI in the germline V gene. The CDR3 totals 12 residues. V gave up 6 bases and J gave up 8 bases, with 13 bases separating them. DNA of the CDR3: TGTGCCAGCAGACTCCTGACCGGGGGCTACACCTTC. Amino acids: CASRLLTGGYTF.

This clone was found once. The V gene is TRBV27, the J gene TRBJ2-2, with D perhaps matching TRBD1 (6 bases). The V gene lost 7 bases and the J gene lost 6 bases, with 24 bases spanning the gap. The CDR3 covers 17 residues. Germline assignment: CDR1 MNHEY and CDR2 SMNVEV (reference sequence). The CDR3, as DNA: TGTGCCAGCACTCGTCTCCGGGACACCGGAGGAGCCGGGGAGCTGTTTTTT. As protein: CASTRLRDTGGAGELFF.

This rearrangement joins TRBV25-1 to TRBJ1-1; a weak D match, TRBD1 (6 bases). The CDR3 spans 12 residues. The germline CDR1 and CDR2 sequences are MGHDK and SYGVNS. Trimming removed 4 bases at V and 8 bases at J, with 11 bases between. The CDR3 coding sequence is TGTGCCAGCAGTGCCTCGCAGGGGGAAGCTTTCTTT. Amino acids: CASSASQGEAFF.

This clone was found a few times. The chain combines TRBV2 with TRBJ1-6; D remains unclear. CDR1 is SNHLY, CDR2 FYNNEI, per germline. V lost 5 bases, J lost 15 bases, and 11 bases lay in between. This CDR3 has 11 residues. CDR3 sequence reads: CASSLDRNLHF. DNA of the CDR3: TGTGCCAGCAGTTTGGACCGCAACCTCCACTTT.

This rearrangement joins TRBV30 to TRBJ1-1; maybe TRBD1 (6 bases). Germline-derived CDR1 and CDR2 are GTSNPN and SVGIG (reference sequence). The CDR3 spans 15 residues. V dropped 0 bases and J dropped 0 bases, with 11 bases sitting between them. CDR3 nucleotides: TGTGCCTGGAGTGTCAGGGGACGGTTGAACACTGAAGCTTTCTTT. It yields the protein CAWSVRGRLNTEAFF.

V gene TRBV4-2 combines with J gene TRBJ2-7, with TRBD2 identical over 8 bases. Germline-derived CDR1 and CDR2 are LGHNA and YNFKEQ. With V trimmed by 4 bases and J by 2 bases, 7 bases remained unmatched. The CDR3 has 15 residues. In DNA form, the CDR3 reads TGTGCCAGCAGCCTCAGACGGGGGGGTCCCTACGAGCAGTACTTC. This sequence encodes CASSLRRGGPYEQYF.

The chain couples TRBV29-1 to TRBJ1-1, with 7 bases that match TRBD1. V was clipped by 7 bases and J by 0 bases; unmatched bases: 5. The CDR3 is 13 residues long. The germline gives CDR1 SQVTM, CDR2 ANQGSEA. Here the CDR3 DNA reads TGCAGCGGTCGACAGGGACTGAACACTGAAGCTTTCTTT. This sequence encodes CSGRQGLNTEAFF.